A single sample is the source of the 27 T cell receptor beta chains below, sequenced in a study of blood T cell repertoires in COVID-19. Libraries were prepared by immunoSEQ multiplex PCR; TCRdb keeps only in-frame clonotypes and omits some of them. Here the sample spans around 620,000 clones, 80% to 90% being singletons. Sequenced: peripheral blood. These receptors were collected from a woman between 18 and 30 years old with acute or convalescent COVID-19.

This clone came up once. The chain recombines TRBV6-1 with TRBJ1-4; the D gene is possibly TRBD1 (5 bases). The CDR3 covers 14 residues. The V end was cut by 2 bases, the J end by 8 bases, with 12 bases between. Germline V gene lookup returns CDR1 MNHNS and CDR2 SASEGT. The DNA of the CDR3 is TGTGCCAGCAGTGAACAGGGTCCTTTGGAAAAACTGTTTTTT. Encoded protein: CASSEQGPLEKLFF.

The chain has TRBV7-3 and TRBJ1-1; maybe TRBD1 (6 bases). V lost 3 bases, J lost 4 bases, and 9 bases lay in between. Germline V gene lookup returns CDR1 SGHTA and CDR2 FQGTGA. The CDR3 contains 13 residues. The CDR3, as DNA: TGTGCCAGCAGCTTCGGGGGGCCCACTGAAGCTTTCTTT. It translates to CASSFGGPTEAFF.

The chain couples TRBV12-3 or TRBV12-4 to TRBJ2-7; 9 bases are shared with TRBD1. V gave up 7 bases and J gave up 9 bases; unmatched junction bases: 10. CDR3 size: 13 residues. Here the CDR3 DNA reads TGTGCCAGCACTTCCACAGGGGGCGGTGGGCAGTACTTC. It specifies CASTSTGGGGQYF.

V usage is TRBV19 and J usage is TRBJ2-5, with TRBD2 identical over 14 bases. Germline V gives CDR1 LNHDA, CDR2 SQIVND (reference sequence). The CDR3 length is 15 residues. The V gene end was trimmed by 6 bases and the J gene end by 2 bases; junction bases not matched to a gene: 2. Here the CDR3 DNA reads TGTGCCAGTAGGGGACTAGCGGGGGTACAAGAGACCCAGTACTTC. Its protein product is CASRGLAGVQETQYF. The variable domain in full, with the rest retrieved from reference TRBV19 and TRBJ2-5, is DGGITQSPKYLFRKEGQNVTLSCEQNLNHDAMYWYRQDPGQGLRLIYYSQIVNDFQKGDIAEGYSVSREKKESFPLTVTSAQKNPTAFYLCASRGLAGVQETQYFGPGTRLLVL.

The chain has TRBV6-1 and TRBJ1-2; D gene ambiguous. V lost 2 bases, J lost 2 bases, and 15 bases lay in between. CDR3 length: 16 amino acids. Looked up from germline, CDR1 is MNHNS and CDR2 is SASEGT. CDR3 in amino acids: CASSEHPLTDNYGYTF. In DNA form, the CDR3 reads TGTGCCAGCAGTGAACACCCCCTCACAGACAACTATGGCTACACCTTC.

This clone was counted only a few times. The CDR3 DNA sequence: TGTGCCAGCAGTGCGAGGACTAGCGGGGGGTCTAGCACAGATACGCAGTATTTT. Translation: CASSARTSGGSSTDTQYF. The chain has TRBV6-2 or TRBV6-3 and TRBJ2-3; 14 nucleotides align to TRBD2. There are 18 residues in the CDR3. With 5 bases clipped from V and 0 bases from J, the junction kept 7 bases outside the gene matches. Germline values: CDR1 MNHEY, CDR2 SVGEGT.

CDR3 DNA sequence: TGTGCCAGCAGCCCTCATGATACAGGGCTTGAAGCTTTCTTT. Translated, it gives CASSPHDTGLEAFF. The chain uses TRBV7-9 and TRBJ1-1; a possible D gene is TRBD1 (6 bases). The V gene lost 5 bases and the J gene lost 7 bases, with 17 bases spanning the gap. The germline CDR1 and CDR2 sequences are SEHNR and FQNEAQ (reference sequence). This CDR3 comprises 14 residues.

The V gene is TRBV14, the J gene TRBJ1-4; 10 nucleotides match TRBD1. V trimming: 0 bases; J trimming: 8 bases; junction bases outside the gene matches: 9. CDR3 size: 17 residues. Germline CDR1 SGHDN, CDR2 FVKESK. CDR3: CASSQDLGTGAGEKLFF. DNA for the CDR3: TGTGCCAGCAGCCAAGATCTAGGGACAGGGGCGGGAGAAAAACTGTTTTTT.

The genes are TRBV6-4 and TRBJ2-1; TRBD2 agrees at 9 bases. The J segment lost 8 bases and the V segment lost 8 bases, leaving 10 bases of the junction unmatched. Germline V lookup: CDR1 MRHNA, CDR2 SNTAGT. The CDR3 consists of 14 residues. CDR3 coding DNA: TGTGCCAGCTCCTCCGGGACTAGCATGGATGAGCAGTTCTTC. It specifies CASSSGTSMDEQFF.

The CDR3, as DNA: TGTGCCAGCAGCCATGGCCTAGCCGACTACAATGAGCAGTTCTTC. This translates into CASSHGLADYNEQFF. J is TRBJ2-1 and V is TRBV3-1 (or the pseudogene TRBV3-2); TRBD2 might be the D (5 bases). CDR1 is LGHDT, CDR2 YNNKEL, per germline (reference sequence). Trimming cost V 3 bases and J 3 bases, with 12 bases left between them. The CDR3 is 15 residues long.

V is TRBV6-6 and J is TRBJ1-5, with 8 bases aligning to TRBD1. V lost 2 bases, J lost 7 bases, and 7 bases stayed unmatched. CDR1 and CDR2 (germline): MNHNY, SVGAGI (reference sequence). The CDR3 contains 15 residues. In DNA form, the CDR3 reads TGTGCCAGCAGTTACCGAGGACAGGGCGGCCAGCCCCAGCATTTT. This translates into CASSYRGQGGQPQHF.

In nucleotides, the CDR3 is TGTGCCAGCAGCCAAGGCGTCAGGGGGCGCGTAAGTGGCTACACCTTC. This translates into CASSQGVRGRVSGYTF. The J gene is TRBJ1-2, the V gene TRBV3-1 (or the pseudogene TRBV3-2), with 8 bases that match TRBD1. Trimming cost V 1 base and J 7 bases; bases outside gene matches: 11. Germline V gene data show CDR1 as LGHDT and CDR2 as YNNKEL (reference sequence). This CDR3 comprises 16 residues.

The chain uses TRBV3-1 (or the pseudogene TRBV3-2) and TRBJ2-3, with 15 bases that match TRBD2. This CDR3 has 17 amino acids. CDR1 is LGHDT, CDR2 YNNKEL, per germline (reference sequence). J gave up 6 bases and V 4 bases, and 8 bases lay outside the gene matches. The chain's CDR3 is CASSRYRTSGGADTQYF. The CDR3 nucleotides read TGTGCCAGCAGCCGATACCGGACTAGCGGGGGGGCGGATACGCAGTATTTT.

Note on this clone: The sample holds other DNA sequences that translate to the same CDR3. The chain has TRBV7-9 and TRBJ2-7, with 9 bases aligning to TRBD1. Germline V gene lookup returns CDR1 SEHNR and CDR2 FQNEAQ (reference sequence). The CDR3 consists of 15 residues. V was pared by 6 bases and J by 0 bases, with 6 bases of the junction left unmatched. The CDR3 sequence: CASRTGTGSSYEQYF. DNA for the CDR3: TGTGCCAGCAGAACCGGGACAGGGTCCTCCTACGAGCAGTACTTC.

This chain joins TRBV29-1 and TRBJ2-7, with TRBD2 as a possible D gene (7 bases). V lost 6 bases to trimming and J lost 3 bases, with 18 bases between them. Germline V gene data show CDR1 as SQVTM and CDR2 as ANQGSEA. This CDR3 is built from 14 residues. This CDR3 reads CSVPRGGGLYEQYF. For the CDR3, the DNA is TGCAGCGTCCCCAGGGGCGGGGGCCTCTACGAGCAGTACTTC.

This clone has just one count. The chain joins TRBV27 to TRBJ1-1; 8 bases are shared with TRBD1. CDR3 length: 14 amino acids. V dropped 6 bases and J dropped 5; count of bases not matched to a gene: 8. In germline, CDR1 is MNHEY, CDR2 SMNVEV (reference sequence). The CDR3 reads CASSRGLWGTEAFF. The DNA for the CDR3 is TGTGCCAGCAGCAGGGGGCTGTGGGGTACTGAAGCTTTCTTT.

This clone has more than one count but fewer than ten. The chain uses TRBV11-1 and TRBJ2-7, with D tentatively TRBD2 (7 bases). The V and J ends lost 3 bases and 0 bases respectively, with 9 bases between them. Germline V CDR1 and CDR2: SGHAT, FQDESV (reference sequence). CDR3 size: 14 residues. The CDR3 nucleotides read TGTGCCAGCAGCTTTGCGGGGGCCTCCTACGAGCAGTACTTC. Its protein product is CASSFAGASYEQYF.

The V call is TRBV7-2, the J call TRBJ2-3; 10 bases align to TRBD2. From germline, CDR1 is SGHTA and CDR2 FQGNSA. The CDR3 sequence is 16 residues long. Trimming removed 1 base from V and 8 bases from J; junction bases left unmatched: 9. In nucleotides, the CDR3 is TGTGCCAGCAGCTTAGAGGGTAGCGGGGGGCGATTTACGCAGTATTTT. It encodes CASSLEGSGGRFTQYF.

This clone was recorded a few times. The chain employs TRBV7-7 and TRBJ1-3; TRBD1 aligns across 11 bases. This CDR3 contains 15 residues. Germline CDR1 reads SSHAT; CDR2 reads FNYEAQ (reference sequence). Unmatched junction bases numbered 4, after V lost 5 bases and J lost 4 bases. CDR3 sequence reads: CASSLDRGPGNTIYF. DNA for the CDR3: TGTGCCAGCAGCCTGGACAGGGGGCCCGGAAACACCATATATTTT.

The sample holds a few counts of this clone. This chain connects TRBV5-8 to TRBJ1-6; no clear D. The CDR3 has 15 amino acids. The germline V gene encodes CDR1 SGHTS and CDR2 YDEGEE. Between the trimmed V and J ends, which lost 2 bases and 3 bases, there was a span of 9 bases. This CDR3 is CASSFAGGYNSPLHF. In DNA, the CDR3 is TGTGCCAGCAGCTTTGCAGGAGGCTATAATTCACCCCTCCACTTT.

The chain is built from TRBV2 and TRBJ1-5, with 8 bases matching TRBD1. The CDR3 has 17 amino acids. In germline, CDR1 is SNHLY, CDR2 FYNNEI. Trimming took 3 bases from V and 2 from J; bases not matched to a gene: 9. This CDR3 is CASSEFRGQSGNQPQHF. CDR3 nucleotides: TGTGCCAGCAGTGAGTTCAGGGGGCAATCTGGCAATCAGCCCCAGCATTTT.

This clone was counted a few times. The chain recombines TRBV5-6 with TRBJ1-2, with D possibly being TRBD1 (5 bases). CDR1 is SGHDT and CDR2 is YYEEEE in the germline V gene. This CDR3 region has 13 residues. Deletions cut 0 bases from V and 4 bases from J, with 7 bases between. The CDR3 spells CASSLGTPYGYTF. The CDR3 nucleotides are TGTGCCAGCAGCTTGGGGACACCCTATGGCTACACCTTC.

The gene calls are TRBV5-1 and TRBJ2-1; no definite D call. V gave up 3 bases and J gave up 8 bases, with 24 bases separating them. Germline values: CDR1 SGHRS, CDR2 YFSETQ. CDR3 size: 17 residues. CDR3 in amino acids: CASSSYLLLAPRDEQFF. For the CDR3, the DNA is TGCGCCAGCAGCTCATACTTGCTACTCGCCCCCCGAGATGAGCAGTTCTTC.

The V gene is TRBV5-4, the J gene TRBJ2-1, with D tentatively TRBD2 (6 bases). Germline CDR1 reads SGHNT; CDR2 reads YYREEE (reference sequence). The CDR3 spans 14 residues. Trimming took off 5 bases at V and 5 bases at J, with 14 bases between the two ends. The CDR3 DNA is TGTGCCAGCAGTTTAGTCGGGGGTCACAATGAGCAGTTCTTC. Amino acids: CASSLVGGHNEQFF.

The chain uses TRBV10-3 and TRBJ1-1, with 9 bases that match TRBD1. J lost 4 bases, V lost 6 bases, and 6 bases had no gene match. In germline, CDR1 is ENHRY, CDR2 SYGVKD. The CDR3 runs to 14 residues. The DNA of the CDR3 is TGTGCCATCAGGAGGGACAGGGACACCACTGAAGCTTTCTTT. Encoded protein: CAIRRDRDTTEAFF.

This chain links TRBV11-3 with TRBJ2-4; TRBD1 might be the D (6 bases). The CDR3 contains 15 residues. Per germline, CDR1 SGHNT and CDR2 YENEEA. V lost 2 bases to trimming and J lost 4 bases, with 12 bases between them. CDR3 in DNA: TGTGCCAGCAGCTTACCTCTGGGGGCAAAAAACATTCAGTACTTC. This gives the protein CASSLPLGAKNIQYF.

There are a few counts of this clone. The chain is built from TRBV7-2 and TRBJ1-5, with D possibly TRBD1 on 6 matching bases. From germline, CDR1 is SGHTA and CDR2 FQGNSA. V was clipped by 5 bases and J by 0 bases, with 11 bases between them. This CDR3 region has 15 residues. This CDR3 reads CASSTRTDSNQPQHF. In DNA, the CDR3 is TGTGCCAGCAGCACCCGGACAGATAGCAATCAGCCCCAGCATTTT.